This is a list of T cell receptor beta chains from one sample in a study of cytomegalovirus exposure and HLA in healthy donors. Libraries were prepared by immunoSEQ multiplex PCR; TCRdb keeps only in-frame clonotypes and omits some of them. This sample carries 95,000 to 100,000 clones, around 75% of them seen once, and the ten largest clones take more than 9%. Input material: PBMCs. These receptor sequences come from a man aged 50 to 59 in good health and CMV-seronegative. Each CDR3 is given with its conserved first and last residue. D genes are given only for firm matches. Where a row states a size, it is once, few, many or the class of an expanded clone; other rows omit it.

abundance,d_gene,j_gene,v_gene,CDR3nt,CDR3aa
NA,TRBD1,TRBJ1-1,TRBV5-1,TGCGCCAGCAGCTTGGACGGGCGGCAGGGGGTAGGATTCTTT,CASSLDGRQGVGFF
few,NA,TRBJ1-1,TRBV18,TGTGCCAGCTCACCAGACAATTTGAACACTGAAGCTTTCTTT,CASSPDNLNTEAFF
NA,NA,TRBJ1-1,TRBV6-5,TGTGCCAGCGTGATAACCCGTGGGAGAACTGAAGCTTTCTTT,CASVITRGRTEAFF
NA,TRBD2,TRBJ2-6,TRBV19,TGTGCCAGTAGGAGCGGGGGGTCTGGGGCCAACGTCCTGACTTTC,CASRSGGSGANVLTF
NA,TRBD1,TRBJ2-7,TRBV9,TGTGCCAGCAGCGCAGGGGGCGGGACAGGCGTCTACGAGCAGTACTTC,CASSAGGGTGVYEQYF
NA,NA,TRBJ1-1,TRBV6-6,TGTGCCAGCAACTGGGGGGGGCGGGGGGACACTGAAGCTTTCTTT,CASNWGGRGDTEAFF
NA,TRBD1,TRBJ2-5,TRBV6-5,TGTGCCAGCAGTTTACAGGGGGCAAAAGAGACCCAGTACTTC,CASSLQGAKETQYF
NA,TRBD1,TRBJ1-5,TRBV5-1,TGCGCCAGCAGCACAGGGACAGCAGGTCAGCCCCAGCATTTT,CASSTGTAGQPQHF
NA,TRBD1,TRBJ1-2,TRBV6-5,TGTGCCAGCAGTTACCTACGGGACAGGGGGCAAGGCTACACCTTC,CASSYLRDRGQGYTF
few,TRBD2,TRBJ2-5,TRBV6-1,TGTGCCAGCGCTAGCGGGAGCACCAAAGAGACCCAGTACTTC,CASASGSTKETQYF
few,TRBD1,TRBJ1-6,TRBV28,TGTGCCAGCAAAAAGAGCCTGGGCAGGGGGAATAATTCACCCCTCCACTTT,CASKKSLGRGNNSPLHF
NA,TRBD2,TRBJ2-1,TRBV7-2,TGTGCCAGCAGTATACAGCGGGGGAAGAACAATGAGCAGTTCTTC,CASSIQRGKNNEQFF
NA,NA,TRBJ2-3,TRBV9,TGTGCCAGCAGCGCCGTGTCAGGGGATACGCAGTATTTT,CASSAVSGDTQYF
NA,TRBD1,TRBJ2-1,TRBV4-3,TGCGCCAGCAGCCAGGGGGACAGGGTAAGAGTCTTCTTC,CASSQGDRVRVFF
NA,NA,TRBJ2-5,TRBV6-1,TGTGCCAGCAGTGAAGGAGAAGGGGGGGTGGAAGAGACCCAGTACTTC,CASSEGEGGVEETQYF
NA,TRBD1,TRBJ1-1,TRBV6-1,TGTGCCAGCAACGGACAGGGACCTGGGGACACTGAAGCTTTCTTT,CASNGQGPGDTEAFF
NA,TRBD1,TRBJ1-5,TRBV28,TGTGCCAGCAGTATAACAGGGGACAATCAGCCCCAGCATTTT,CASSITGDNQPQHF
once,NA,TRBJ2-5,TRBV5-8,TGTGCCAGCAGCTTGGTCGTCAGATTACTACTCACCCAAGAGACCCAGTACTTC,CASSLVVRLLLTQETQYF
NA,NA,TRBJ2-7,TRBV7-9,TGTTCCAGCAGCTTTTCGTCCTACGAGCAGTACTTC,CSSSFSSYEQYF
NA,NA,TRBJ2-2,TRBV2,TGTGCCAGCAGTGTCGGAGCTACCGGGGAGCTGTTTTTT,CASSVGATGELFF
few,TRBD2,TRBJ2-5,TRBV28,TGTGCCAGCAATCCCATCCGGGACTATAGGGAGACCCAGTACTTC,CASNPIRDYRETQYF
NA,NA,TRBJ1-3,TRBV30,TGTGCCTGGAGTGGCGGCTTCGGAGGAAACACCATATATTTT,CAWSGGFGGNTIYF
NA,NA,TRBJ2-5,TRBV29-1,TGCAGCGTTGAAGGTGGGGCGCTCCAAGAGACCCAGTACTTC,CSVEGGALQETQYF
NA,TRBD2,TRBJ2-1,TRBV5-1,TGCGCCAGCAGCTTGGTAGGCGGGAGCTTCTCCTACAATGAGCAGTTCTTC,CASSLVGGSFSYNEQFF
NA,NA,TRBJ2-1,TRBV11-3,TGTGCCAGCAGCTTAACTCGGGGGGCCGGTGAGCAGTTCTTC,CASSLTRGAGEQFF
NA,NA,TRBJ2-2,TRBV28,TGTGCCAGCAGTCCCAGACTAGGCGGGACCGGGGAGCTGTTTTTT,CASSPRLGGTGELFF
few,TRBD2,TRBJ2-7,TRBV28,TGTGCCAGCAGTTTATTAGCGGGAGGGCCTCGATGGCAGTACTTC,CASSLLAGGPRWQYF
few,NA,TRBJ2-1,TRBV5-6,TGTGCCAGCAGCTTGGGAGGCCGCAATGAGCAGTTCTTC,CASSLGGRNEQFF
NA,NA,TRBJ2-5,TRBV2,TGTGCCAGCACTCTGTCCGGGGAGCAGTACTTC,CASTLSGEQYF